This T cell receptor beta chain was captured in a study of PD-L1 blockade in urothelial cancer. This sample's time point: pretreatment peripheral blood. Only in-frame clones appear in the TCRdb table, and some are missing; sequencing was by immunoSEQ multiplex PCR. The data hold approximately 50,000 clones, with around four fifths observed a single time. The germline CDR1 and CDR2 sequences are MNHEY and SMNVEV (reference sequence). Trimming cost V 6 bases and J 9 bases; bases outside gene matches: 7. CDR3 length: 14 amino acids. The rearrangement joins TRBV27 to TRBJ2-1; 11 bases fit TRBD2. The input for sequencing was PBMCs, taken around atezolizumab (anti-PD-L1) treatment. The TCR originated in an older man with urothelial cancer. The chain's CDR3 is CASRTSGTRGEQFF. The CDR3 DNA sequence: TGTGCCAGCAGGACTAGCGGGACTCGGGGTGAGCAGTTCTTC.